The rows below give T cell receptor beta chains drawn from one sample of a study of cytomegalovirus exposure and HLA in healthy donors. The table came from immunoSEQ multiplex PCR; TCRdb's copy has only in-frame clones and leaves some out. The table shows some 62,000 clones, with 70% to 90% occurring only once. The sample comprised PBMCs. Every receptor here comes from a man aged 18 to 29 in good health and CMV-seronegative. Both conserved end residues are part of each CDR3. D genes are given only for firm matches. Some rows have no size entry. The others give once, few or many, or a class for an expanded clone.

j_call,clone_size,d_call,v_call,cdr3_nt,cdr3_aa
TRBJ1-1,-,TRBD1,TRBV6-5,TGTGCCAGCAGTTATCCCGGACAGGCCCGCACTGAAGCTTTCTTT,CASSYPGQARTEAFF
TRBJ2-5,-,-,TRBV28,TGTGCCAGCACTCAAGGCAGGATCCAAGAGACCCAGTACTTC,CASTQGRIQETQYF
TRBJ2-1,-,TRBD2,TRBV6-5,TGTGCCAGCCGGGGGGGCATGGATGAGCAGTTCTTC,CASRGGMDEQFF
TRBJ1-5,-,-,TRBV6-6,TGTGCCAGCGGGCGACAGGATCAGCCCCAGCATTTT,CASGRQDQPQHF
TRBJ1-5,once,-,TRBV6-1,TGTGCCAGCAGTGATCCTGGGGGGTTGAATCAGCCCCAGCATTTT,CASSDPGGLNQPQHF
TRBJ1-1,-,-,TRBV9,TGTGCCAGCAGCGTAGGGGGGCGGACTGAAGCTTTCTTT,CASSVGGRTEAFF
TRBJ2-1,-,-,TRBV29-1,TGCAGCGTTGAAGATGCGGGGTCGTTCTTC,CSVEDAGSFF
TRBJ1-1,-,-,TRBV7-9,TGTGCCAGCAGCCGTGTCCTTGAAGCTTTCTTT,CASSRVLEAFF
TRBJ1-2,-,TRBD1,TRBV4-1,TGCGCCAGCAGCCAAGATAGGGCAGGGGGAAACTATGGCTACACCTTC,CASSQDRAGGNYGYTF
TRBJ2-7,-,-,TRBV6-5,TGTGCCAGCAGTTACGTTCCAGGCGTCTCCTACGAGCAGTACTTC,CASSYVPGVSYEQYF
TRBJ2-5,-,TRBD1,TRBV2,TGTGCCAGCAGTGGACAGGGGGTGAGGGAGACCCAGTACTTC,CASSGQGVRETQYF
TRBJ2-7,-,-,TRBV4-2,TGTGCCAGCAGCCAAGGGGGGGAGGACGAGCAGTACTTC,CASSQGGEDEQYF
TRBJ2-3,-,TRBD2,TRBV25-1,TGTGCCAGCACGAGACTAGCGGGGGGGACAGATACGCAGTATTTT,CASTRLAGGTDTQYF
TRBJ2-1,-,TRBD2,TRBV7-3,TGTGCCAGCAGCTCAGATCGCGGGGGTGAGCAGTTCTTC,CASSSDRGGEQFF
TRBJ1-2,-,TRBD1,TRBV5-1,TGCGCCAGCAGCGCGACAGGGGGAAACTATGGCTACACCTTC,CASSATGGNYGYTF
TRBJ2-3,few,TRBD1,TRBV6-5,TGTGCCAGCAGTTACTCGAACAGGGGGCCCGATACGCAGTATTTT,CASSYSNRGPDTQYF
TRBJ2-7,once,TRBD2,TRBV11-2,TGTGCCAGCGGGACTATGACCTACGAGCAGTACTTC,CASGTMTYEQYF
TRBJ1-1,-,TRBD1,TRBV27,TGTGCCAGCAGTCAACAGGGGTTGAACACTGAAGCTTTCTTT,CASSQQGLNTEAFF